This TCR beta chain was sequenced for a study of blood T cells in healthy people across ages. Findings and limits, study-wide: Per-million-T-cell TCR beta diversity fell roughly linearly with age.

Every sample yielded at least 7 million isolated PBMCs. Primed by a sample-barcoded 5' primer and a J-beta primer mix, a second PCR proceeded for roughly 7 to 11 cycles. TCRdb recomputed calls from the 5' RACE reads with MiXCR, one row per CDR3 protein. Of around 1.5 million distinct CDR3 sequences in the sample, around 59% are singletons; the top ten hold 5% to 7%. The CDR3 loop spans 13 amino acids. Trimming took off 2 bases at V and 1 base at J, with 7 bases between the two ends. Germline V lookup: CDR1 DFQATT, CDR2 SNEGSKA (reference sequence). This clonotype was observed a few times. As yet, its antigen is unknown.

The chain links TRBV20-1 to TRBJ2-3; no reliable D call. The sequence derives from a man aged 18 to 29 in good health. The sequenced sample was blood. As DNA, the CDR3 is TGCAGTGCTAGAAGGAAAGGCACAGATACGCAGTATTTT. This gives the protein CSARRKGTDTQYF.